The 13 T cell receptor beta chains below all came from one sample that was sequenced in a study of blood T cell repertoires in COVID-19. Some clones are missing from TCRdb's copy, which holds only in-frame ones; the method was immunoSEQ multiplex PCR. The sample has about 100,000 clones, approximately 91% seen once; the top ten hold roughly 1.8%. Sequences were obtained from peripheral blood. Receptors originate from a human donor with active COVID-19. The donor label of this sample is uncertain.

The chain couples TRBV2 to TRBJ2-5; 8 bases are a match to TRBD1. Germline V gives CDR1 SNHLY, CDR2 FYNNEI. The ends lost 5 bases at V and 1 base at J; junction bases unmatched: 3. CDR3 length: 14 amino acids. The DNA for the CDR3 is TGTGCCAGCAGTCCAACAGGGGGCCAAGAGACCCAGTACTTC. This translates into CASSPTGGQETQYF. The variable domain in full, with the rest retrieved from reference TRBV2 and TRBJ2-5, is EPEVTQTPSHQVTQMGQEVILRCVPISNHLYFYWYRQILGQKVEFLVSFYNNEISEKSEIFDDQFSVERPDGSNFTLKIRSTKLEDSAMYFCASSPTGGQETQYFGPGTRLLVL.

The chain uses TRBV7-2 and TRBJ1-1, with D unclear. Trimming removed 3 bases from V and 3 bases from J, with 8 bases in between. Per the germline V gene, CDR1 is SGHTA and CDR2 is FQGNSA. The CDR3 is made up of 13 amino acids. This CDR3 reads CASSFTGYTEAFF. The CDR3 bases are TGTGCCAGCAGCTTTACGGGTTACACTGAAGCTTTCTTT. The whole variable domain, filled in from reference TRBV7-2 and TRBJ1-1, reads GAGVSQSPSNKVTEKGKDVELRCDPISGHTALYWYRQSLGQGLEFLIYFQGNSAPDKSGLPSDRFSAERTGGSVSTLTIQRTQQEDSAVYLCASSFTGYTEAFFGQGTRLTVV.

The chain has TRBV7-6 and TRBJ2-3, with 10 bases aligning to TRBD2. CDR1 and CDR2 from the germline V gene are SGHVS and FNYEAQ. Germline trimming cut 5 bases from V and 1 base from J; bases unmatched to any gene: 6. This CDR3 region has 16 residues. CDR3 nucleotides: TGTGCCAGCAGCAAACCTCTAGCGGGGGGCACAGATACGCAGTATTTT. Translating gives CASSKPLAGGTDTQYF.

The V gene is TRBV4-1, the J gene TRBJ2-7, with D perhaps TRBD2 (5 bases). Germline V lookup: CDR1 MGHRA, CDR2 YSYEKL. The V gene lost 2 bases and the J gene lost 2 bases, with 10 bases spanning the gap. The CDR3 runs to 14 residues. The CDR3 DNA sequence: TGCGCCAGCAGCCAATTAGGAGGCACCTACGAGCAGTACTTC. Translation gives CASSQLGGTYEQYF.

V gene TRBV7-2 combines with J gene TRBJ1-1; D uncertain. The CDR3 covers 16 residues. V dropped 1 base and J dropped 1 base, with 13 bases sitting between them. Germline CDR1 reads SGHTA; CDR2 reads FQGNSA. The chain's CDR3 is CASSLVGVEWNTEAFF. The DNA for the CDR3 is TGTGCCAGCAGCTTAGTGGGAGTTGAATGGAACACTGAAGCTTTCTTT.

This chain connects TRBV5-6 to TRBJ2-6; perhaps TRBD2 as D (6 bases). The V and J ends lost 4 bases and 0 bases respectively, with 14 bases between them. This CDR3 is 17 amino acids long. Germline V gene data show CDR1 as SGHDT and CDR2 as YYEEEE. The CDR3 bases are TGTGCCAGCAGCAAGGGACTTTCTTTCTCTGGGGCCAACGTCCTGACTTTC. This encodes CASSKGLSFSGANVLTF.

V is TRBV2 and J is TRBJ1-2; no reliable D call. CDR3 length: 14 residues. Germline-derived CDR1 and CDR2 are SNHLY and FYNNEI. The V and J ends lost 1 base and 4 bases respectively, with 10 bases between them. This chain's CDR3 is CASSEVTPSYGYTF. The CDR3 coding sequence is TGTGCCAGCAGTGAAGTCACGCCGAGCTATGGCTACACCTTC.

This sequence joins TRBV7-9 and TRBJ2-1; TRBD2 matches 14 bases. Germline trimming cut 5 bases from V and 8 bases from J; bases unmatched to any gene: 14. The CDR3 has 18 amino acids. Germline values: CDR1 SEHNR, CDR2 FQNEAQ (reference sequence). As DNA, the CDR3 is TGTGCCAGCAGCCCGCCACCCCGACTAGCGGGGGGGCCCGATGAGCAGTTCTTC. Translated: CASSPPPRLAGGPDEQFF.

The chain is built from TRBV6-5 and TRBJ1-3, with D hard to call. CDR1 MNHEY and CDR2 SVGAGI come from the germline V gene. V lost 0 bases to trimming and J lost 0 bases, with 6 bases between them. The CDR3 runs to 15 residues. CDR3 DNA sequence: TGTGCCAGCAGTTACTCGGGAGACTCTGGAAACACCATATATTTT. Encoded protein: CASSYSGDSGNTIYF.

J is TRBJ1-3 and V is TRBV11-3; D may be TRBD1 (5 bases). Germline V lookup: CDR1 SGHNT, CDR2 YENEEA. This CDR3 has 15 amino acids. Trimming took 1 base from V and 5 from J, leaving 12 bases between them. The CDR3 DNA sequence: TGTGCCAGCAGCTTAGGGCAGGGTTTGAGAAACACCATATATTTT. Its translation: CASSLGQGLRNTIYF.

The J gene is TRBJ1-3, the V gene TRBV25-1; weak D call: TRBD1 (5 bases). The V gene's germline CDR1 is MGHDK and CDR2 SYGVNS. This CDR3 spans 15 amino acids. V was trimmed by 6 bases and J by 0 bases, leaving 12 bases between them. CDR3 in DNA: TGTGCCAGCAGCTTCTCGGGGGGCTCTGGAAACACCATATATTTT. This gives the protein CASSFSGGSGNTIYF.

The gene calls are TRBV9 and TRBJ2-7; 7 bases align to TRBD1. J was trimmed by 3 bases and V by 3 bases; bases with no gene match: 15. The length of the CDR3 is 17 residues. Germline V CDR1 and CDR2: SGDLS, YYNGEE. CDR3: CASSARPTGEIGYEQYF. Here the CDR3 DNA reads TGTGCCAGCAGCGCTCGACCAACAGGGGAAATAGGCTACGAGCAGTACTTC.

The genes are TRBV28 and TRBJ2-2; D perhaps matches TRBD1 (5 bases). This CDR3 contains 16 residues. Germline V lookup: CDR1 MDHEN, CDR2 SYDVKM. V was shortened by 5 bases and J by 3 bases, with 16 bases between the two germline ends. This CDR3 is CASSPHRPRDTGELFF. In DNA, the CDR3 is TGTGCCAGCAGTCCCCACAGGCCTCGAGACACCGGGGAGCTGTTTTTT.